These 32 T cell receptor beta chains share one sample of origin, sequenced in a study of tumor-infiltrating lymphocytes in primary liver carcinoma. A constant-region primer primed TCR beta cDNA synthesis from about 530 ng of total RNA. Construction of TCR beta libraries relied on three successive nested multiplex PCR rounds employing slightly modified ARM-PCR. Use of TRBV1-TRBV30 forward primers with a C-beta reverse primer characterized the first two PCR rounds, which lasted about 9 cycles each. TCRdb re-analysed the multiplex PCR reads in MiXCR, keeping a single row per CDR3 protein. The repertoire holds 70,000 to 85,000 distinct CDR3 sequences, with 65% to 75% as singletons. It was from around 18-30 mg of unsorted bulk tissue that RNA and DNA were co-extracted. Input material: liver tumor tissue from sampling region 4. Subset in this sample: tumor region T4, right-lateral pole. Every receptor here comes from a woman aged 60 to 75 with primary liver carcinoma and hepatitis B virus infection.

This clonotype has at least ten counts. The chain has TRBV29-1 and TRBJ2-5; the match to TRBD2 covers 7 bases. The CDR3 runs to 13 residues. Trimming removed 3 bases from V and 5 bases from J; junction bases left unmatched: 6. Germline values: CDR1 SQVTM, CDR2 ANQGSEA. Here the CDR3 reads CSVEGRERETQYF. In nucleotides, the CDR3 is TGCAGCGTTGAGGGGCGGGAGCGGGAGACCCAGTACTTC.

In regard to this clonotype: One end of the junction fails to match germline, which may point to a read error. The DNA for the CDR3 is TGTGCCAGCATCTACCAGAGTGCGGGTGACGAGCAGCACTTC. It is translated as CASIYQSAGDEQHF. The chain carries TRBV11-2 and TRBJ2-7; D might be TRBD2 (5 bases). From germline, CDR1 is SGHAT and CDR2 FQNNGV. CDR3 length: 14 residues. Combining the CDR3 with reference TRBV11-2 and TRBJ2-7 gives the whole variable domain EAGVAQSPRYKIIEKRQSVAFWCNPISGHATLYWYQQILGQGPKLLIQFQNNGVVDDSQLPKDRFSAERLKGVDSTLKIQPAKLEDSAVYLCASIYQSAGDEQHFGPGTRLTVT.

This clonotype was counted only a few times. A much more abundant neighbour one base away suggests this may be a read error. This chain connects TRBV7-8 to TRBJ1-1; 7 bases agree with TRBD1. CDR3 length: 13 amino acids. J gave up 4 bases and V 4 bases, and 3 bases lay outside the gene matches. Germline V gene data show CDR1 as SGHVS and CDR2 as FQNEAQ. The CDR3 coding sequence is TGTGCCAGCAGCTACGGACAGGCCACTGAAGCTTTCTTT. Its protein product is CASSYGQATEAFF.

Concerning this clonotype itself: The conserved final phenylalanine or tryptophan is absent from the CDR3, which likely points to a read error. The gene calls are TRBV6-5 and TRBJ2-5; no clear D gene. The CDR3 contains 15 residues. Germline loops: CDR1 MNHEY, CDR2 SVGAGI. V was clipped by 0 bases and J by 5 bases, with 13 bases between them. CDR3 DNA sequence: TGTGCCAGCAGTTACTCTCATGACCTCGTTGAGACCCAGTACCTC. Its translation: CASSYSHDLVETQYL.

Concerning this clonotype itself: A junction end diverges from the germline sequence, so it may reflect a read error. The chain is built from TRBV6-1 and TRBJ2-7, with a weak D call TRBD2 (6 bases). Germline lookup yields CDR1 MNHNS and CDR2 SASEGT. This CDR3 is 14 amino acids long. CDR3 sequence reads: CPSSVGRPTYEQYF. CDR3 DNA sequence: TGTCCCAGCAGTGTCGGGAGACCCACCTACGAGCAGTACTTC.

J is TRBJ2-2 and V is TRBV7-6; the match to TRBD1 covers 9 bases. Germline CDR1 and CDR2: SGHVS and FNYEAQ. This CDR3 has 15 amino acids. Trimming took 1 base from V and 6 from J; bases not matched to a gene: 3. The CDR3 DNA reads TGTGCCAGCAGCTTAGTCGGACAGGGGTCCGGGGAGCTGTTTTTT. Its translation is CASSLVGQGSGELFF. Full variable domain (rest looked up from reference TRBV7-6 and TRBJ2-2): GAGVSQSPRYKVTKRGQDVALRCDPISGHVSLYWYRQALGQGPEFLTYFNYEAQQDKSGLPNDRFSAERPEGSISTLTIQRTEQRDSAMYRCASSLVGQGSGELFFGEGSRLTVL.

As regards this clonotype: The junction departs from the called germline gene at one end, perhaps through a read error. This chain links TRBV28 with TRBJ2-3, with 11 bases fitting TRBD2. Germline loops: CDR1 MDHEN, CDR2 SYDVKM. The CDR3 is made up of 15 amino acids. As DNA, the CDR3 is TGTGACAGCACGTCCCCCCCGACTAGCGGGAATACGCAGTATTTT. Protein product: CDSTSPPTSGNTQYF. The whole variable domain, filled in from reference TRBV28 and TRBJ2-3, reads DVKVTQSSRYLVKRTGEKVFLECVQDMDHENMFWYRQDPGLGLRLIYFSYDVKMKEKGDIPEGYSVSREKKERFSLILESASTNQTSMYLCDSTSPPTSGNTQYFGPGTRLTVL.

A few counts support this clonotype. The chain links TRBV11-2 to TRBJ2-5; D may be TRBD1 or TRBD2 (5 bases each). Germline-derived CDR1 and CDR2 are SGHAT and FQNNGV. This CDR3 has 16 residues. The V end was cut by 7 bases, the J end by 3 bases, with 21 bases between. The CDR3 region is CASTSRVGAVKETQYF. The CDR3 DNA sequence: TGTGCCAGCACCTCCAGGGTGGGAGCGGTCAAAGAGACCCAGTACTTC.

The chain carries TRBV4-1 and TRBJ2-7, with TRBD2 matching 7 bases. The CDR3 is 14 residues long. V was clipped by 9 bases and J by 5 bases; unmatched bases: 13. Per germline, CDR1 MGHRA and CDR2 YSYEKL. Here the CDR3 reads CARNPAGRVHEQYF. DNA for the CDR3: TGCGCCAGGAATCCCGCGGGGAGGGTCCACGAGCAGTACTTC.

J is TRBJ2-1 and V is TRBV11-2; D is perhaps TRBD1 or TRBD2 (5 bases each). The germline V and J ends were trimmed by 10 bases and 0 bases, with 16 bases remaining between them. The germline gives CDR1 SGHAT, CDR2 FQNNGV. The CDR3 has 15 residues. CDR3 in DNA: TGTGCCAACGGGCAGGGACCGGACTCCTACAATGAGCAGTTCTTC. Its translation: CANGQGPDSYNEQFF.

The rearrangement joins TRBV28 to TRBJ2-7; 9 nucleotides align to TRBD1. The CDR3 spans 14 residues. Per the germline V gene, CDR1 is MDHEN and CDR2 is SYDVKM. The J segment lost 3 bases and the V segment lost 6 bases, leaving 6 bases of the junction unmatched. CDR3 in amino acids: CASRIQGAVYEQYF. Written as DNA, the CDR3 is TGTGCCAGCAGGATACAGGGGGCGGTCTACGAGCAGTACTTC.

This clonotype was counted at least ten times. J is TRBJ2-3 and V is TRBV12-3 or TRBV12-4, with D perhaps TRBD1 (6 bases). CDR3 length equals 13 residues. V lost 6 bases and J lost 4, with 11 bases in between. CDR3 bases: TGTGCCAGCAGAGGACAGTTCGCAGATACGCAGTATTTT. Translating gives CASRGQFADTQYF.

The chain recombines TRBV20-1 with TRBJ2-5; D is possibly TRBD2 (5 bases). Per germline, CDR1 DFQATT and CDR2 SNEGSKA (reference sequence). The CDR3 spans 13 residues. V lost 7 bases to trimming and J lost 5 bases, with 17 bases between them. The CDR3 spells CSGERPFGETQYF. The CDR3 DNA reads as TGCAGTGGGGAGCGACCCTTTGGGGAGACCCAGTACTTC.

In the case of this clonotype: The junction differs from germline at one of its ends, possibly a read error. The CDR3 sequence: CASNPGLAGTDTHYF. The CDR3 DNA is TGTGCCAGCAACCCAGGACTAGCGGGAACAGATACGCATTATTTT. The V gene is TRBV6-5, the J gene TRBJ2-3, with TRBD2 matching 12 bases. CDR3 length: 15 amino acids. Germline V gene data show CDR1 as MNHEY and CDR2 as SVGAGI.

As regards this clonotype: One junction end disagrees with the germline gene, perhaps due to a read error. The J gene is TRBJ2-1, the V gene TRBV6-5; D is unclear. The CDR3 extends over 13 amino acids. Germline CDR1 and CDR2: MNHEY and SVGAGI. In DNA form, the CDR3 reads TGTGCCAGCAGCCGAAGTGGGTACAATGAGCAGCTCTTC. Its protein product is CASSRSGYNEQLF.

In its sample, this clonotype was seen once. An end of the junction does not agree with germline; a read error may underlie this. The chain joins TRBV29-1 to TRBJ2-3, with 7 nucleotides matching TRBD1. Germline CDR1 SQVTM, CDR2 ANQGSEA. This CDR3 is built from 15 residues. This chain's CDR3 is CSAMTGISGTDMQYF. The CDR3 coding sequence is TGCAGCGCTATGACAGGGATCAGCGGCACAGATATGCAGTATTTT.

The sample holds a few counts of this clonotype. This chain joins TRBV20-1 and TRBJ1-2; TRBD1 aligns across 10 bases. This CDR3 comprises 13 residues. In germline, CDR1 is DFQATT, CDR2 SNEGSKA (reference sequence). After removal of 3 bases from V and 8 bases from J, the junction contained 6 bases not matched to a gene. The CDR3, as DNA: TGCAGTGCTAGTGCAGACAGGGGGCGAGGCTACACCTTC. Its protein product is CSASADRGRGYTF.

Turning to this clonotype: At one of its ends the junction is not consistent with the germline gene, which may arise from a read error. The J gene is TRBJ2-5, the V gene TRBV28; tentatively, D is TRBD1 or TRBD2 (6 bases each). The CDR3 runs to 15 residues. Germline CDR1 reads MDHEN; CDR2 reads SYDVKM. The CDR3 nucleotides read TGTGCCAGCAATGGCGTCGGGGGCGCGCAAGAGATCCAGTACTTC. It encodes CASNGVGGAQEIQYF.

The chain employs TRBV25-1 and TRBJ1-2; no clear D gene. Germline V CDR1 and CDR2: MGHDK, SYGVNS. V was pared by 3 bases and J by 1 base, with 18 bases between. The CDR3 length is 17 residues. This chain's CDR3 is CASSEDSVRGLNYGYTF. The CDR3 DNA is TGTGCCAGCAGTGAGGATTCCGTGAGAGGGCTTAACTATGGCTACACCTTC.

The table lists this clonotype with a few counts. Given a much more abundant clone one base away, this may be a read error. This sequence joins TRBV6-5 and TRBJ2-7, with 8 bases fitting TRBD1. The CDR3 has 13 residues. Germline V gives CDR1 MNHEY, CDR2 SVGAGI. CDR3 nucleotide sequence: TGTACCAGCAGAGGACAGGGAGACTACGAGCAGTACTTC. The encoded protein is CTSRGQGDYEQYF.

The rearrangement links TRBV6-5 to TRBJ1-2; D call uncertain. V lost 2 bases, J lost 7 bases, and 11 bases lay in between. The CDR3 is 13 amino acids. Germline-derived CDR1 and CDR2 are MNHEY and SVGAGI. The CDR3 DNA follows: TGTGCCAGCAGTTACGCGATGTGGCTTGGCTACACCTTC. It codes for CASSYAMWLGYTF.

The J gene is TRBJ1-3, the V gene TRBV18; D is possibly TRBD1 (5 bases). Germline CDR1 reads KGHSH; CDR2 reads LQKENI. The length of the CDR3 is 17 residues. The CDR3 DNA is TGTGTCAACTCACCATTGGGGTCGGGGACCTCTGGAAACACCATATATTTT. Translating it yields CVNSPLGSGTSGNTIYF. The whole variable domain, filled in from reference TRBV18 and TRBJ1-3, reads NAGVMQNPRHLVRRRGQEARLRCSPMKGHSHVYWYRQLPEEGLKFMVYLQKENIIDESGMPKERFSAEFPKEGPSILRIQQVVRGDSAAYFCVNSPLGSGTSGNTIYFGEGSWLTVV.

The chain is built from TRBV24-1 and TRBJ2-2, with 9 bases aligning to TRBD1. Germline V CDR1 and CDR2: KGHDR, SFDVKD. Trimming cost V 7 bases and J 5 bases; bases outside gene matches: 7. The CDR3 has 15 amino acids. The CDR3 loop reads CATRGTGSGTGELFF. CDR3 sequence (DNA): TGTGCCACCAGGGGGACAGGGAGTGGGACCGGGGAGCTGTTTTTT.

The V and J genes are TRBV25-1 and TRBJ1-4; D may be TRBD1 (6 bases). V lost 5 bases and J lost 4, with 35 bases in between. The CDR3 extends over 22 amino acids. Germline lookup yields CDR1 MGHDK and CDR2 SYGVNS. CDR3 coding DNA: TGTGCCAGCAGTTTGTCGGTAGGGGGTCCCGACGGGGGACGGGACGATAATGAAAAACTGTTTTTT. Residues: CASSLSVGGPDGGRDDNEKLFF.

With respect to this clonotype: This CDR3 is missing its conserved last phenylalanine or tryptophan, likely due to a read error. The chain couples TRBV29-1 to TRBJ2-7; D call uncertain. This CDR3 region has 13 residues. Germline-derived CDR1 and CDR2 are SQVTM and ANQGSEA. The CDR3 region has the DNA TGCGGCGTTGGAAGAGCTCTTACCTACGAGCAGTACCTC. Translating gives CGVGRALTYEQYL.

With regard to this clonotype: In this CDR3 the conserved last residue, phenylalanine or tryptophan, is missing, so a read error is likely. CDR3 coding DNA: TGTGCCAGCAGTGAAGTGCGGGAGTATGATACGCAGTATCTT. Protein: CASSEVREYDTQYL. This rearrangement joins TRBV6-1 to TRBJ2-3; 7 nucleotides match TRBD2. Germline V gene data show CDR1 as MNHNS and CDR2 as SASEGT. This CDR3 has 14 residues. The junction had 4 bases not matched to a gene; V was cut back by 1 base and J by 6 bases.

In its sample, this clonotype was seen many times. The chain couples TRBV29-1 to TRBJ2-7, with 7 positions matching TRBD2. Germline loops: CDR1 SQVTM, CDR2 ANQGSEA. The CDR3 runs 14 residues. With 4 bases clipped from V and 0 bases from J, the junction kept 6 bases outside the gene matches. The CDR3 DNA reads TGCAGCGTTGCCGGGACTATCGACTCCTACGAGCAGTACTTC. This encodes CSVAGTIDSYEQYF.

This clonotype showed up just a few times. The rearrangement links TRBV29-1 to TRBJ2-1; D gene unclear. The V end was cut by 7 bases, the J end by 8 bases, with 9 bases between. Germline V gives CDR1 SQVTM, CDR2 ANQGSEA. This CDR3 spans 10 amino acids. CDR3 protein: CSGRTDEQFF. The CDR3 region has the DNA TGCAGCGGAAGGACGGATGAGCAGTTCTTC.

Points on this clonotype: Relative to the germline gene, one junction end is altered; a read error may explain this. The chain links TRBV19 to TRBJ2-2; 7 bases match TRBD1. Germline CDR1 reads LNHDA; CDR2 reads SQIVND (reference sequence). The CDR3 runs to 15 residues. The CDR3 sequence: CGSSKTGTNTGELFF. The CDR3 DNA sequence: TGTGGCAGTAGTAAGACAGGGACGAACACCGGAGAGCTGTTTTTT.

The table lists this clonotype with many counts. V usage is TRBV5-4 and J usage is TRBJ2-1, with D maybe TRBD2 (5 bases). V was shortened by 4 bases and J by 0 bases, with 11 bases between the two germline ends. This CDR3 comprises 15 residues. Germline CDR1 and CDR2: SGHNT and YYREEE (reference sequence). The CDR3 sequence is CASSHHGVSYNEQFF. The CDR3 region has the DNA TGTGCCAGCAGCCACCACGGGGTCTCCTACAATGAGCAGTTCTTC.

Comments on this clonotype: Germline and junction disagree at one end, which may indicate a read error. This chain connects TRBV6-6 to TRBJ1-5, with 8 bases fitting TRBD1. The CDR3 spans 14 residues. Germline CDR1 MNHNY, CDR2 SVGAGI (reference sequence). This chain's CDR3 is CASSYQGAGQPRHF. CDR3 coding DNA: TGTGCTAGCAGTTACCAGGGGGCGGGCCAGCCCCGGCATTTT.

About this clonotype: Its ends do not fully match the called genes, so a read error is possible. This chain uses TRBV6-5 with TRBJ2-7; D ambiguous. The germline V gene has CDR1 MNHEY and CDR2 SVGAGI. This CDR3 is 15 amino acids long. CDR3 region: CTSSYSIAGFYEQYF. The CDR3 nucleotides read TGTACCAGCAGTTACTCTATCGCTGGCTTCTACGAGCAGTACTTC.